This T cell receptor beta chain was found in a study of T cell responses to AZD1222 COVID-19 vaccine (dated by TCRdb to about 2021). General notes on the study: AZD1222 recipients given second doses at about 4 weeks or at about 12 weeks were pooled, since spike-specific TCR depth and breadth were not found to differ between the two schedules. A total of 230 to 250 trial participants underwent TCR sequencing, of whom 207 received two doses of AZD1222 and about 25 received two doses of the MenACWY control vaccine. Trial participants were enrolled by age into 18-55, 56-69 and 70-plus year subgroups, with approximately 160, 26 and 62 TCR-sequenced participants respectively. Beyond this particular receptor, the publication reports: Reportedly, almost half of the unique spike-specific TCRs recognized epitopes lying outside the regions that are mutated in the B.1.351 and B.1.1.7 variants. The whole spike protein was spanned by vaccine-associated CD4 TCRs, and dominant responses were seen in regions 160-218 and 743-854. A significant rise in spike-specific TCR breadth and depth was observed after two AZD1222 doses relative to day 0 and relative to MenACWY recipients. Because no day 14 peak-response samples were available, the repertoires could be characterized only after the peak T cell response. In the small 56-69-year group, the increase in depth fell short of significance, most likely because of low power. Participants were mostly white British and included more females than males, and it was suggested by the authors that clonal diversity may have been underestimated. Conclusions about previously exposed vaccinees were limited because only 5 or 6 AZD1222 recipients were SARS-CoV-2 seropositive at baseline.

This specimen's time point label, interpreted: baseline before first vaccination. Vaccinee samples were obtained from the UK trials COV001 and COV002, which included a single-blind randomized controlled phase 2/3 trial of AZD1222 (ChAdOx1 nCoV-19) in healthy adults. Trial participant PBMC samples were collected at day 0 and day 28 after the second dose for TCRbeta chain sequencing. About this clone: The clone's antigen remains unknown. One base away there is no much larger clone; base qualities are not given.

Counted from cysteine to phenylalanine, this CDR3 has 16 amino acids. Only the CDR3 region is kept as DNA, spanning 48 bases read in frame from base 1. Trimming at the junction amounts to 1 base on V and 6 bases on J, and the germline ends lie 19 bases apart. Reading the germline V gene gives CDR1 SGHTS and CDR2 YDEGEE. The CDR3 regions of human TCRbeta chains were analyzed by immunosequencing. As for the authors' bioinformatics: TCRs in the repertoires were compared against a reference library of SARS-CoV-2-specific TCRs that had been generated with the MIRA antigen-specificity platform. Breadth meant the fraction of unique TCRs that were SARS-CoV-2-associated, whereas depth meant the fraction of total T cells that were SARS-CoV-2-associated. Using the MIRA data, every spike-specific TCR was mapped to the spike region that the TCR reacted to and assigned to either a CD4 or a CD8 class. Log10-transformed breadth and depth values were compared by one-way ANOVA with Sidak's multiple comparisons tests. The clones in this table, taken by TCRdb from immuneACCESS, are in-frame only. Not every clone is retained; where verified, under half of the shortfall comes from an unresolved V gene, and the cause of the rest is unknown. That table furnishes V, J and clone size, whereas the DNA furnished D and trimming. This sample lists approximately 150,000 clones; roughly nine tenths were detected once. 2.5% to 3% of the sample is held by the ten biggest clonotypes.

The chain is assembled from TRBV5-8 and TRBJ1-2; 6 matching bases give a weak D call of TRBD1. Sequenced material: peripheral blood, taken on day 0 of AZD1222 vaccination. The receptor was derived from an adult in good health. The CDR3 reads CASSLSIVQGLDGYTF. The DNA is TGTGCCAGCAGCTTGTCAATTGTACAGGGTCTTGATGGCTACACCTTC. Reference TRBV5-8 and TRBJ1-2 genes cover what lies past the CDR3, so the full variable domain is EAGVTQSPTHLIKTRGQQATLRCSPISGHTSVYWYQQALGLGLQFLLWYDEGEERNRGNFPPRFSGRQFPNYSSELNVNALELEDSALYLCASSLSIVQGLDGYTFGSGTRLTVV.